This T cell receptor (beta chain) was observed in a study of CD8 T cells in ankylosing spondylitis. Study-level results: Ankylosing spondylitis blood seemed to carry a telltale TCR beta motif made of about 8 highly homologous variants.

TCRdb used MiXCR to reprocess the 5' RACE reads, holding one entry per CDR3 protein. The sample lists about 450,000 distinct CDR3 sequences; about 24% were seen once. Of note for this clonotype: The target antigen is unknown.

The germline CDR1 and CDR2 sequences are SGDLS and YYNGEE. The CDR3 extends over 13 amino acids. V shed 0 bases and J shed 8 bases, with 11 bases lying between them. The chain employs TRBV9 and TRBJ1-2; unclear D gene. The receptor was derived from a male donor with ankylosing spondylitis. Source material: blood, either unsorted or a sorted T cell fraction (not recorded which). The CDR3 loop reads CASSVEYSGGYTF. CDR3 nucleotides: TGTGCCAGCAGCGTAGAATACAGCGGAGGCTACACCTTC.